A single sample is the source of the 27 T cell receptor beta chains below, sequenced in a study of T cells after yellow fever vaccination. TCRdb re-analysed the 5' RACE reads in MiXCR, keeping a single row per CDR3 protein. The sample includes roughly 190,000 distinct CDR3 sequences, roughly 9.6% of them seen just once. The sequencing here drew on CD8+ T cells sorted from PBMCs, taken 15 days after the yellow fever booster vaccination. These receptors originate from a man younger than 35 who received the YFV17D yellow fever vaccine.

This clonotype was seen a handful of times. V is TRBV19 and J is TRBJ1-6; possibly TRBD1 for D (6 bases). Germline V gene data show CDR1 as LNHDA and CDR2 as SQIVND (reference sequence). V was pared by 5 bases and J by 6 bases, with 17 bases between. There are 16 residues in the CDR3. CDR3 coding DNA: TGTGCCAGTAGTTCAATCCGGGGGCGGATTAATTCACCCCTCCACTTT. The encoded protein is CASSSIRGRINSPLHF.

Points on this clonotype: A read error may explain this, as a much larger clone is one base away. The chain has TRBV4-3 and TRBJ2-7, with D perhaps TRBD1 or TRBD2 (5 bases each). Per the germline V gene, CDR1 is LGHNA and CDR2 is YSLEER. This CDR3 region has 14 residues. CDR3 bases: TGCGCCAGCAGCCAAGAAAGGGACCGCTACGAGCACTACTTC. Residues: CASSQERDRYEHYF.

V gene TRBV12-3 or TRBV12-4 combines with J gene TRBJ1-2, with unresolved D. The V and J ends lost 3 bases and 8 bases respectively, with 10 bases between them. CDR3 size: 12 residues. CDR3 sequence reads: CASSFGIYGYTF. CDR3 nucleotide sequence: TGTGCCAGCAGTTTCGGGATCTACGGCTACACCTTC.

This clonotype was observed a few times. The chain joins TRBV29-1 to TRBJ2-6; no definite D call. Trimming removed 0 bases from V and 4 bases from J, with 13 bases in between. The length of the CDR3 is 16 residues. Germline V CDR1 and CDR2: SQVTM, ANQGSEA. In DNA, the CDR3 is TGCAGCGTTGAAGACCTCGAGGATTTCGGGGCCAACGTCCTGACTTTC. Its protein product is CSVEDLEDFGANVLTF.

The V and J genes are TRBV6-2 or TRBV6-3 and TRBJ2-7, with D unresolved. The CDR3 covers 11 residues. Germline V gene lookup returns CDR1 MNHEY and CDR2 SVGEGT. V lost 2 bases and J lost 7, with 6 bases in between. CDR3 residues: CASSYREEQYV. Here the CDR3 DNA reads TGTGCCAGCAGTTACAGGGAAGAGCAGTACGTC.

In this sample, this clonotype turned up many times. The rearrangement uses TRBV29-1 and TRBJ2-5; 7 bases are shared with TRBD1. V shed 7 bases and J 3 bases; nucleotides not matched to a gene: 8. Per germline, CDR1 SQVTM and CDR2 ANQGSEA. The CDR3 length is 13 residues. CDR3 in amino acids: CSGLQGEKETQYF. CDR3 nucleotides: TGCAGCGGGTTGCAGGGGGAAAAAGAGACCCAGTACTTC.

This clonotype was picked up a small number of times. The chain joins TRBV7-9 to TRBJ1-2, with D unclear. Germline CDR1 reads SEHNR; CDR2 reads FQNEAQ (reference sequence). Trimming pared 5 bases from V and 8 bases from J, leaving 9 bases between. The CDR3 totals 11 residues. The chain's CDR3 is CASSPVWGYTF. The CDR3 nucleotides read TGTGCCAGCAGCCCAGTGTGGGGCTACACCTTC.

The rearrangement links TRBV5-4 to TRBJ2-7; possible D gene TRBD1, 6 bases. V lost 0 bases and J lost 7, with 8 bases in between. This CDR3 comprises 12 residues. Germline assignment: CDR1 SGHNT and CDR2 YYREEE (reference sequence). The CDR3 region has the DNA TGTGCCAGCAGCTTGGACAGGGTTGAGCAGTACGTC. It is translated as CASSLDRVEQYV.

A few counts support this clonotype. The chain links TRBV3-1 to TRBJ2-6; D is unresolved. The ends were cut back, 4 bases at V and 2 bases at J, with 3 bases in the middle. The germline CDR1 and CDR2 sequences are LGHDT and YNNKEL (reference sequence). The CDR3 is 13 amino acids. CDR3 sequence (DNA): TGTGCCAGCAGCCCTACTGGGGCCAACGTCCTGACTTTC. Translated, it gives CASSPTGANVLTF.

The CDR3: CASSQDGGRAYEQYF. CDR3 nucleotides: TGCGCCAGCAGCCAAGATGGGGGACGGGCCTACGAGCAGTACTTC. The genes are TRBV4-1 and TRBJ2-7, with D possibly being TRBD1 or TRBD2 (5 bases each). The CDR3 runs to 15 residues. CDR1 is MGHRA and CDR2 is YSYEKL in the germline V gene. Trimming removed 0 bases at V and 2 bases at J, with 11 bases between.

The DNA for the CDR3 is TGTGCCAGCAGCACCTTGTCAGATACGCAGTATTTT. Translating gives CASSTLSDTQYF. The J gene is TRBJ2-3, the V gene TRBV7-9; no firm D call. This CDR3 comprises 12 residues. Germline-derived CDR1 and CDR2 are SEHNR and FQNEAQ (reference sequence). Trimming left V 5 bases short and J 4 bases short, with 7 bases between.

Worth noting for this clonotype: A read error may explain this, as a much larger clone is one base away. This rearrangement joins TRBV20-1 to TRBJ1-4; perhaps TRBD1 as D (6 bases). The CDR3 sequence is 14 residues long. Germline CDR1 is DFQATT and CDR2 is SNEGSKA (reference sequence). V lost 0 bases, J lost 8 bases, and 13 bases lay in between. Written as DNA, the CDR3 is TGCAGTGCTAGAGATGTCAGGGGCGGAGAAAAACTGTTTTTT. This encodes CSARDVRGGEKLFF.

This chain connects TRBV6-6 to TRBJ2-7; 11 bases align to TRBD2. This CDR3 spans 14 amino acids. Per the germline V gene, CDR1 is MNHNY and CDR2 is SVGAGI (reference sequence). Unmatched junction bases numbered 3, after V lost 5 bases and J lost 3 bases. CDR3 bases: TGTGCCAGCAGTACTAGCGGGGGCTTCTACGAGCAGTACTTC. It is translated as CASSTSGGFYEQYF.

J is TRBJ2-3 and V is TRBV7-3; 9 bases are a match to TRBD2. The length of the CDR3 is 17 residues. CDR1 and CDR2 (germline): SGHTA, FQGTGA. After removal of 1 base from V and 2 bases from J, the junction contained 7 bases not matched to a gene. As DNA, the CDR3 is TGTGCCAGCAGCTTAATATCTAGCGGGGCGGACACAGATACGCAGTATTTT. This sequence encodes CASSLISSGADTDTQYF.

Many counts were recorded for this clonotype. The DNA of the CDR3 is TGCGCCAGCAGCCAAGCCGGGACAGGTTTGTCCCTCCACTTT. Translation: CASSQAGTGLSLHF. The V call is TRBV4-1, the J call TRBJ1-6; the match to TRBD1 covers 8 bases. The junction had 7 bases not matched to a gene; V was cut back by 1 base and J by 14 bases. This CDR3 has 14 residues. Germline loops: CDR1 MGHRA, CDR2 YSYEKL.

The J gene is TRBJ2-5, the V gene TRBV12-3 or TRBV12-4; weak D call: TRBD1 (7 bases). The CDR3 is 19 amino acids. The V and J ends lost 5 bases and 5 bases respectively, with 30 bases between them. CDR3 loop: CASSPLSVGAGGLSETQYF. The CDR3 DNA reads as TGTGCCAGCAGTCCTTTGAGTGTAGGGGCAGGGGGACTGAGTGAGACCCAGTACTTC.

The chain joins TRBV3-1 to TRBJ2-4; D is unresolved. V was trimmed by 2 bases and J by 9 bases, leaving 5 bases between them. There are 11 residues in the CDR3. Per the germline V gene, CDR1 is LGHDT and CDR2 is YNNKEL (reference sequence). Here the CDR3 DNA reads TGTGCCAGCAGCCAACTTTCCATTCAGTACTTC. Its protein product is CASSQLSIQYF.

The V call is TRBV7-3, the J call TRBJ2-2; D is unclear. The CDR3 is 12 residues long. The ends were cut back, 3 bases at V and 6 bases at J, with 5 bases in the middle. Germline V gene sequence: CDR1 SGHTA, CDR2 FQGTGA. For the CDR3, the DNA is TGTGCCAGCAGCTTTACGGCCGGGGAGCTGTTTTTT. Translating gives CASSFTAGELFF.

In its sample, this clonotype was seen a few times. The chain recombines TRBV28 with TRBJ2-1; D possibly uses TRBD1 or TRBD2 (5 bases each). The germline gives CDR1 MDHEN, CDR2 SYDVKM. The CDR3 extends over 19 amino acids. V lost 3 bases to trimming and J lost 0 bases, with 21 bases between them. The CDR3 is CASSFESHTGLSSYNEQFF. In DNA form, the CDR3 reads TGTGCCAGCAGTTTCGAGTCTCACACAGGACTTAGCTCCTACAATGAGCAGTTCTTC. Complete variable domain (other parts from reference TRBV28 and TRBJ2-1): DVKVTQSSRYLVKRTGEKVFLECVQDMDHENMFWYRQDPGLGLRLIYFSYDVKMKEKGDIPEGYSVSREKKERFSLILESASTNQTSMYLCASSFESHTGLSSYNEQFFGPGTRLTVL.

This clonotype was recorded at least ten times. The chain employs TRBV4-3 and TRBJ2-1; no clear D gene. With 0 bases removed from V and 2 bases from J, the gap between germline ends came to 11 bases. The CDR3 spans 16 residues. The germline gives CDR1 LGHNA, CDR2 YSLEER. CDR3: CASSQENDFPYNEQFF. The DNA for the CDR3 is TGCGCCAGCAGCCAAGAAAACGACTTTCCCTACAATGAGCAGTTCTTC.

This clonotype was recorded many times. V gene TRBV4-3 combines with J gene TRBJ2-7; D is undetermined. Germline CDR1 reads LGHNA; CDR2 reads YSLEER. Trimming left V 0 bases short and J 1 base short, with 7 bases between. The CDR3 totals 14 residues. The CDR3 sequence is CASSQDLGSYEQYV. In DNA form, the CDR3 reads TGCGCCAGCAGCCAAGATCTGGGATCCTACGAGCAGTACGTC.

This clonotype was observed many times. The chain couples TRBV5-1 to TRBJ2-7; 8 nucleotides align to TRBD1. The J segment lost 3 bases and the V segment lost 4 bases, leaving 3 bases of the junction unmatched. Germline CDR1 is SGHRS and CDR2 is YFSETQ. The CDR3 consists of 13 residues. This CDR3 is CASSLGTGYEQYV. DNA for the CDR3: TGCGCCAGCAGCCTGGGGACAGGCTACGAGCAGTACGTC.

The chain has TRBV12-5 and TRBJ1-3; TRBD1 is a possible D gene (5 bases). Germline lookup yields CDR1 LGHNT and CDR2 FRNRAP. Trimming pared 0 bases from V and 2 bases from J, leaving 11 bases between. The CDR3 sequence is 16 residues long. CDR3 region: CASGLVLRGAGNTIYF. The CDR3, as DNA: TGTGCTAGTGGTTTGGTTTTAAGGGGCGCTGGAAACACCATATATTTT.

This clonotype was seen more than once but under ten times. This chain connects TRBV7-8 to TRBJ2-1, with TRBD2 matching over 10 bases. V was pared by 0 bases and J by 0 bases, with 5 bases of the junction left unmatched. Germline CDR1 and CDR2: SGHVS and FQNEAQ. The CDR3 is 18 amino acids. The CDR3 spells CASSLAGSGGNSYNEQFF. The CDR3 DNA reads TGTGCCAGCAGCTTAGCGGGTAGCGGGGGGAACTCCTACAATGAGCAGTTCTTC. The variable domain in full, completed from reference TRBV7-8 and TRBJ2-1, reads GAGVSQSPRYKVAKRGQDVALRCDPISGHVSLFWYQQALGQGPEFLTYFQNEAQLDKSGLPSDRFFAERPEGSVSTLKIQRTQQEDSAVYLCASSLAGSGGNSYNEQFFGPGTRLTVL.

This clonotype showed up many times. This rearrangement joins TRBV4-1 to TRBJ1-5; the D gene is possibly TRBD1 (5 bases). The V end was cut by 4 bases, the J end by 2 bases, with 9 bases between. Per germline, CDR1 MGHRA and CDR2 YSYEKL. The CDR3 sequence is 14 residues long. Here the CDR3 DNA reads TGCGCCAGCAGCCTGAGGGGTGGCAATCAGCCCCAGCATTTT. It yields the protein CASSLRGGNQPQHF.

The table lists this clonotype with a few counts. The rearrangement uses TRBV12-3 or TRBV12-4 and TRBJ2-6; D may be TRBD1 (6 bases). The V end was cut by 5 bases, the J end by 0 bases, with 17 bases between. The CDR3 spans 18 residues. The CDR3 spells CASSMAGTPISGANVLTF. CDR3 nucleotide sequence: TGTGCCAGCAGTATGGCCGGGACACCGATCTCTGGGGCCAACGTCCTGACTTTC.

CDR3 in amino acids: CSVEGARGGTEAFF. CDR3 DNA sequence: TGCAGCGTTGAAGGTGCACGTGGGGGGACTGAAGCTTTCTTT. This chain links TRBV29-1 with TRBJ1-1; D is possibly TRBD1 (5 bases). Trimming stripped 1 base from V and 5 bases from J, with 14 bases between. Germline values: CDR1 SQVTM, CDR2 ANQGSEA. The CDR3 is 14 residues long.